The clone carrying this T cell receptor (beta chain) is judged large. Its antigen is not known. CDR3 size: 13 residues. The germline V gene encodes CDR1 LNHNV and CDR2 YYDKDF (reference sequence). The V gene end was trimmed by 5 bases and the J gene end by 7 bases; junction bases not matched to a gene: 5. The sample originates from a study of T cells in localized non-small cell lung cancer. Findings and caveats of the study: Because researchers sequenced only one region of the tumor, heterogeneity is still possible. The study detected a median roughly 61 of the top 100 tumor clones in adjacent lung. Tumor showed lower T cell clonality than uninvolved adjacent lung, where it was highest.

Sequencing used immunoSEQ multiplex PCR; TCRdb keeps in-frame clones, though not all of them. The sample holds around 64,000 clones, roughly nine tenths seen once. This clonotype was sampled from a man aged 40 to 69 with stage I lung adenocarcinoma. This specimen was peripheral blood, taken before any cancer treatment. This chain connects TRBV15 to TRBJ1-5; TRBD1 aligns across 7 bases. The CDR3 protein is CATSDREWQPQHF. CDR3 DNA sequence: TGTGCCACCAGCGACAGGGAGTGGCAGCCCCAGCATTTT.